This TCR beta chain came from a study of CXCR3-negative and CXCR3-positive naive CD8 T cells. Across the study: Per library, roughly 1.4 +/- 0.3 million reads; roughly 150 million TRB reads overall. Whole-study results and caveats: More hydrophobic TRB CDR3s were found in CXCR3-positive naive cells than in CXCR3-negative naive cells.

The libraries of TRB cDNA were constructed through 5' RACE using UMI labels. TCRdb re-called the 5' RACE reads, yielding one record per CDR3 amino acid sequence without DNA. The table for this sample gives about 8,700 distinct CDR3 sequences. This CDR3 is built from 16 residues. Germline loops: CDR1 SQVTM, CDR2 ANQGSEA. Comment on this clonotype: The antigen remains unidentified.

Sequencing was performed on naive CXCR3- CD8+ T cells from blood. Subset given: CD45RO-CCR7+CD27+CD95- naive CD8+ T cells lacking CXCR3 (TNR3-). The V and J genes are TRBV29-1 and TRBJ2-1; the D call from TCRdb, TRBD1, cannot be confirmed without DNA. This receptor was obtained from a human donor in good health. Some clones in this sample may be carry-over from other donors' samples. CDR3 sequence: CSVEAPDGRAPNEQFF.